The text below deals with one T cell receptor beta chain. The data stem from a study of cytomegalovirus exposure and HLA in healthy donors. For the study at large: It was reported in a later analysis that the roughly 120 validation repertoires used the same platform as the approximately 670 first-cohort repertoires.

The CDR3 runs to 15 residues. Germline-derived CDR1 and CDR2 are ENHRY and SYGVKD. V lost 0 bases, J lost 4 bases, and 2 bases stayed unmatched. Clones were read by immunoSEQ multiplex PCR, and TCRdb kept only the in-frame ones, dropping some. Among 150,000 to 200,000 clones listed, roughly nine tenths were seen once. Sequencing was performed on PBMCs. The sequence derives from a man aged 18 to 29 in good health and CMV-seropositive. The chain has TRBV10-3 and TRBJ1-1; TRBD1 aligns across 10 bases. CDR3 bases: TGTGCCATCAGTGAGTCCGGGACAGGGGCCACTGAAGCTTTCTTT. This encodes CAISESGTGATEAFF.